Below, one T cell receptor beta chain is given with its context. V lost 3 bases to trimming and J lost 0 bases; unmatched junction nucleotides: 3. The CDR3 runs 14 residues. Germline CDR1 and CDR2: SGHTS and YDEGEE. The data were obtained in a study of blood T cell repertoires in COVID-19. Study-wide background: Samples representing acute and convalescent COVID-19 were sourced from the United States, Italy and Spain. T cells, B-cell-depleted T cells, or PBMCs provided the cDNA or gDNA that served as material.

The data were produced by immunoSEQ multiplex PCR, yet TCRdb's version contains in-frame clones alone and is incomplete. Of about 170,000 clones listed, 84% were seen once; the top ten hold roughly 2.7%. Sequenced sample: peripheral blood. The receptor was derived from a woman older than 75 with COVID-19, enrolled during active disease. V gene TRBV5-8 combines with J gene TRBJ2-7, with 7 bases lining up with TRBD2. CDR3 DNA sequence: TGTGCCAGCAGCTGGGGAGGGACCTCCTACGAGCAGTACTTC. Translation gives CASSWGGTSYEQYF.